These T cell receptor beta chains were read from a single sample in a study of cytomegalovirus exposure and HLA in healthy donors. Clones were read by immunoSEQ multiplex PCR, and TCRdb kept only the in-frame ones, dropping some. This table holds around 110,000 clones, 60% to 80% found once. The sample was PBMCs. Receptors originate from a female donor in good health and CMV-seronegative. The CDR3 runs from the conserved cysteine through the conserved F or W. The D gene is left open where the match is weak. Rows give clone size only sometimes, using once, few, many, or a class for an expanded clone.

>.|TRBJ2-7|few|TRBV29-1
TGCAGCTCCTATTCTGGCTACGAGCAGTACTTC
CSSYSGYEQYF
>.|TRBJ2-4|few|TRBV4-1
TGCGCCAGCAGCCAAGGGTTGAGGGGGAACATTCAGTACTTC
CASSQGLRGNIQYF
>.|TRBJ2-3|.|TRBV30
TGTGCCTGGAGTCGAGGTTCCCGGGAATACGGAGATACGCAGTATTTT
CAWSRGSREYGDTQYF
>.|TRBJ2-1|few|TRBV10-3
TGTGCCATCAAAAGAGCGGGTGATGAGCAGTTCTTC
CAIKRAGDEQFF
>.|TRBJ2-7|.|TRBV7-2
TGTGCCAGCAGCGGGCGGGACCGACACCTCTACGAGCAGTACTTC
CASSGRDRHLYEQYF
>.|TRBJ2-3|few|TRBV5-4
TGTGCCAGCAGCTTGGACGCGGCTAGCACAGATACGCAGTATTTT
CASSLDAASTDTQYF
>.|TRBJ1-1|.|TRBV13
TGTGCCAGCAACCTATTAAGGAACACTGAAGCTTTCTTT
CASNLLRNTEAFF
>TRBD2|TRBJ2-3|.|TRBV4-1
TGCGCCAGCAGCCAGCACGGGGCTAGCGGGATAAATACGCAGTATTTT
CASSQHGASGINTQYF
>TRBD1|TRBJ2-7|.|TRBV18
TGTGCCAGCTCAGTCGGGACAGGGGACGTCGAGCAGTACTTC
CASSVGTGDVEQYF
>TRBD1|TRBJ2-7|few|TRBV5-1
TGCGCCAGCAGCTTGGAACAGGGGCCCTACGAGCAGTACTTC
CASSLEQGPYEQYF
>TRBD1|TRBJ2-1|.|TRBV10-1
TGCGCCAGCAGTGAGTATACAGGGGTAGGCAATGAGCAGTTCTTC
CASSEYTGVGNEQFF
>TRBD1|TRBJ2-4|.|TRBV28
TGTGCCAGCAGTTTTTATACAGGGGGCGAGCAGGACTTC
CASSFYTGGEQDF
>TRBD2|TRBJ2-7|.|TRBV6-5
TGTGCCAGCAGTTACACGGCTAGCGGGACGGGGGAGCAGTACTTC
CASSYTASGTGEQYF
>TRBD2|TRBJ2-1|few|TRBV10-3
TGTGCCACCCGGGAGGCGCCAAACAATGAGCAGTTCTTC
CATREAPNNEQFF
>TRBD2|TRBJ2-1|.|TRBV6-1
TGTGCCAGCAGTGGACTAGCGGGTGGCTACAATGAGCAGTTCTTC
CASSGLAGGYNEQFF
>.|TRBJ2-5|.|TRBV7-9
TGTGCCAGCAGCACGCCCGGGACAAAGGACTTC
CASSTPGTKDF
>TRBD1|TRBJ1-4|.|TRBV15
TGTGCCACCAGCGCACAGGGGGCTTCTAATGAAAAACTGTTTTTT
CATSAQGASNEKLFF
>.|TRBJ2-1|once|TRBV5-6
TGTGCCAGCAGCTTGGGACAGCGTAGAGACAATGAGCAGTTCTTC
CASSLGQRRDNEQFF
>.|TRBJ1-1|.|TRBV11-3
TGTGCCAGCAGCAAGCTTACCCTGAACACTGAAGCTTTCTTT
CASSKLTLNTEAFF
>.|TRBJ1-2|.|TRBV21-1
TGTGCCAGCAGCGGCACAGGGGCTATTAACTATGGCTACACCTTC
CASSGTGAINYGYTF
>.|TRBJ2-3|.|TRBV11-3
TGTGCCAGCAGCTCCCTGGCTCAGGACACAGATACGCAGTATTTT
CASSSLAQDTDTQYF
>.|TRBJ2-7|once|TRBV7-9
TGTGCCAGCAGCTTAGGGACAACAAGCTCCTACGAGCAGTACTTC
CASSLGTTSSYEQYF
>.|TRBJ2-7|.|TRBV5-1
TGCGCCAGCAGCTGGGGCCCCCTGGAGTACGAGCAGTACTTC
CASSWGPLEYEQYF
>TRBD2|TRBJ2-7|.|TRBV7-2
TGTGCCAGCAGCTTGGGCGGGAGGGGCCCCTACGAGCAGTACTTC
CASSLGGRGPYEQYF
>TRBD2|TRBJ2-3|.|TRBV6-1
TGTGCCAGCAGTGGCGGGAGGGGGCGTGCAGATACGCAGTATTTT
CASSGGRGRADTQYF
>.|TRBJ1-1|.|TRBV4-3
TGCGCCAGCAGCCAAGAAAGGTCGCAGGGTCTTTTTGTGACTGAGGCTTTCTTT
CASSQERSQGLFVTEAFF
>.|TRBJ2-6|.|TRBV19
TGTGCCAGTACTTGGGAGGCGCAAGGGGCCAACGTCCTGACTTTC
CASTWEAQGANVLTF
>.|TRBJ2-6|.|TRBV27
TGTGCCAGCAGTTATATGTCAGGGGCTGGGGCCAACGTCCTGACTTTC
CASSYMSGAGANVLTF
>TRBD1|TRBJ2-2|.|TRBV5-4
TGTGCCAGCAGCCGCGGGCCGGGACAGGGGGCGGGGGAATTCGGGGAGCTGTTTTTT
CASSRGPGQGAGEFGELFF
>TRBD1|TRBJ2-1|.|TRBV29-1
TGCAGCGTCAACACACCGGGACAGATAAGACCCTCCTACAATGAGCAGTTCTTC
CSVNTPGQIRPSYNEQFF
>TRBD1|TRBJ2-7|.|TRBV30
TGTGCCTGGAGTGAGACAGGGGGCGAGCAGTACTTC
CAWSETGGEQYF
>TRBD2|TRBJ2-7|.|TRBV5-1
TGCGCCAGCAGCTTGGCCCCTAGCGGGAGCTACGAGCAGTACTTC
CASSLAPSGSYEQYF
>.|TRBJ1-3|.|TRBV30
TGTGCCTGGACCGGGGGAAACACCATATATTTT
CAWTGGNTIYF
>TRBD2|TRBJ2-1|.|TRBV6-1
TGTGCCAGCAGTGGGATGGGCGGGAGGCGCCTCGAGCAGTTCTTC
CASSGMGGRRLEQFF
>TRBD2|TRBJ2-7|.|TRBV7-6
TGTGCCAGCAGCTTTAGCGGGAACTCTTACGAGCAGTACTTC
CASSFSGNSYEQYF
>.|TRBJ2-1|.|TRBV7-3
TGTGCCAGCAGCCTTATTAGCGGAGGTGAGCAGTTCTTC
CASSLISGGEQFF
>TRBD2|TRBJ2-5|few|TRBV5-1
TGCGCCAGCAGCTCGACTGCAGGGACTAGCGGTAAAGAGACCCAGTACTTC
CASSSTAGTSGKETQYF
>TRBD2|TRBJ2-7|.|TRBV4-2
TGTGCCAGCAGCCAAGGGACTAGCGGGAGGTTTAGCTCCTACGAGCAGTACTTC
CASSQGTSGRFSSYEQYF
>TRBD2|TRBJ2-7|.|TRBV7-8
TGTGCCAGCAGCTTAGAGAAGCGGGGGTACGAGCAGTACTTC
CASSLEKRGYEQYF
>TRBD2|TRBJ2-3|once|TRBV6-5
TGTGCCAGCAGGCCAACTAGCGGGGTAGATACGCAGTATTTT
CASRPTSGVDTQYF
>TRBD2|TRBJ2-7|.|TRBV2
TGTGCCAGCAGTTTAACTAGCGAGCCTTCCTACGAGCAGTACTTC
CASSLTSEPSYEQYF
>TRBD2|TRBJ2-2|.|TRBV9
TGTGCCAGCAGCGTTACTAGCGCCGCGAACACCGGGGAGCTGTTTTTT
CASSVTSAANTGELFF
>.|TRBJ2-3|.|TRBV5-4
TGTGCCAGCAGCTCCCCCCTCACAGATACGCAGTATTTT
CASSSPLTDTQYF
>TRBD2|TRBJ2-4|few|TRBV7-9
TGTGCCAGCAGCTCAGGGACTAGCGGGAGGAAGACCAAAAACATTCAGTACTTC
CASSSGTSGRKTKNIQYF
>.|TRBJ1-1|.|TRBV27
TGTGCCAGCAGCCAAAGGGCAGGGGTCACTGAAGCTTTCTTT
CASSQRAGVTEAFF
>.|TRBJ2-5|few|TRBV5-1
TGCGCCAGCAGCCCCTTAGCACCCCAAGAGACCCAGTACTTC
CASSPLAPQETQYF
>TRBD1|TRBJ2-4|once|TRBV15
TGTGCCACCAGCAGAGTGACAGGGGCATTGGCCAAAAACATTCAGTACTTC
CATSRVTGALAKNIQYF
>.|TRBJ2-1|.|TRBV27
TGTGCCAGCAGTTTTTTACACACGGGCAATGAGCAGTTCTTC
CASSFLHTGNEQFF
>TRBD2|TRBJ2-5|once|TRBV7-9
TGTGCCAGCAGCCCGGGACTAGCGGGAGGGGTTGGAGAGACCCAGTACTTC
CASSPGLAGGVGETQYF
>TRBD2|TRBJ2-2|once|TRBV7-7
TGTGCCAGCAGTACATCTCCTCCGGGACTAGCGGGAACCGGGGAGCTGTTTTTT
CASSTSPPGLAGTGELFF
>TRBD2|TRBJ2-1|.|TRBV11-3
TGTGCCAGCAGCGAGACCAGCGGGAGTCACAATGAGCAGTTCTTC
CASSETSGSHNEQFF
>TRBD2|TRBJ2-1|once|TRBV5-6
TGTGCCAGCAGCCCTCGACTAGCGGGGCCCATCCTGGAGCAGTTCTTC
CASSPRLAGPILEQFF
>.|TRBJ1-2|once|TRBV6-5
TGTGCCAGCAGTCGGGACATCTACTATGGCTACACCTTC
CASSRDIYYGYTF
>.|TRBJ2-5|.|TRBV5-5
TGTGCCAGCAGCTTGGGTGCCGCGGGTTCGGAGACCCAGTACTTC
CASSLGAAGSETQYF
>TRBD1|TRBJ2-1|.|TRBV10-1
TGCGCCAGCAGTGAAGGGACAGGGGGCTACAATGAGCAGTTCTTC
CASSEGTGGYNEQFF